What follows are 3 T cell receptor beta chains derived from one specimen sequenced in a study of T cells in localized non-small cell lung cancer. Clones were sequenced by immunoSEQ multiplex PCR, and TCRdb holds only the in-frame ones, with some missing. The table includes tens of thousands of clones, approximately 87% detected once. The source material was peripheral blood, sampled before any cancer treatment. The receptors stem from a woman aged 40-69 years with stage I lung adenocarcinoma.

This clone has just a few counts. The V and J genes are TRBV15 and TRBJ1-4; 7 bases are a match to TRBD1. This CDR3 has 14 residues. Germline V gives CDR1 LNHNV, CDR2 YYDKDF (reference sequence). Losses at the gene ends were 5 bases for V and 8 bases for J; bases not matched to a gene: 8. Here the CDR3 reads CATSLKTGKEKLFF. CDR3 DNA sequence: TGTGCCACCAGCCTAAAGACAGGGAAGGAAAAACTGTTTTTT.

This clone occurred once. J is TRBJ2-1 and V is TRBV7-2; D is tentatively TRBD1 or TRBD2 (5 bases each). V dropped 4 bases and J dropped 7 bases, with 14 bases sitting between them. The CDR3 covers 14 residues. Looked up from germline, CDR1 is SGHTA and CDR2 is FQGNSA. The CDR3 is CASSSQGRINEQFF. The CDR3 DNA sequence: TGTGCCAGCAGCTCGCAGGGACGTATTAATGAGCAGTTCTTC.

This chain connects TRBV6-6 to TRBJ1-1; D remains unclear. V was pared by 4 bases and J by 0 bases, with 6 bases between. Germline-derived CDR1 and CDR2 are MNHNY and SVGAGI (reference sequence). This CDR3 has 13 residues. This chain's CDR3 is CASSLIMNTEAFF. DNA for the CDR3: TGTGCCAGCAGTTTGATCATGAACACTGAAGCTTTCTTT.